This TCR beta chain was profiled in a study of pediatric ulcerative colitis. Per the germline V gene, CDR1 is SGHVS and CDR2 is FQNEAQ. With 5 bases clipped from V and 4 bases from J, the junction kept 14 bases outside the gene matches. This CDR3 comprises 17 residues. Clones were read by immunoSEQ multiplex PCR, and TCRdb kept only the in-frame ones, dropping some. The table shows around 4,700 clones, with around 90% occurring only once. The TCR comes from a boy under 18 who was a control in a study of pediatric ulcerative colitis. The sequencing sample was made of blood. This chain joins TRBV7-8 and TRBJ1-5, with 7 bases lining up with TRBD1. CDR3 nucleotides: TGTGCCAGCAGCCCCGACAGGGTACGTCTAGGGAATCAGCCCCAGCATTTT. Its translation is CASSPDRVRLGNQPQHF. The full variable domain, its missing parts supplied by reference TRBV7-8 and TRBJ1-5, is GAGVSQSPRYKVAKRGQDVALRCDPISGHVSLFWYQQALGQGPEFLTYFQNEAQLDKSGLPSDRFFAERPEGSVSTLKIQRTQQEDSAVYLCASSPDRVRLGNQPQHFGDGTRLSIL.